This passage covers 8 T cell receptor beta chains from one sample sequenced in a study of T-cell reconstitution after alpha-beta-depleted transplantation in children. The TCRbeta library was prepared with unique molecular identifiers. MiXCR, applied by TCRdb to the PCR reads, yields one record per CDR3 protein. Among more than 500,000 distinct CDR3 sequences listed, 10% to 12% were seen once. The sample was PBMCs, mostly from graft donor cells, taken 180 days after TCRalphabeta/CD19-depleted stem cell transplant. These receptors originate from a female patient younger than 10 who had a stem cell transplant for aplastic anemia, so the T cells may come from the graft donor.

This clonotype has a handful of counts. V is TRBV4-3 and J is TRBJ1-2; TRBD1 matches at 7 bases. Trimming took 1 base from V and 9 from J; bases not matched to a gene: 5. The CDR3 consists of 13 residues. Per germline, CDR1 LGHNA and CDR2 YSLEER. The CDR3 coding sequence is TGCGCCAGCAGCCAAGGGGAGGGGGCCAGCTACACCTTC. Translated: CASSQGEGASYTF.

The chain recombines TRBV4-3 with TRBJ2-3; the match to TRBD2 covers 9 bases. CDR3 size: 20 residues. V dropped 0 bases and J dropped 0; count of bases not matched to a gene: 13. CDR1 LGHNA and CDR2 YSLEER come from the germline V gene. CDR3 residues: CASSQDPRVAGVSSTDTQYF. For the CDR3, the DNA is TGCGCCAGCAGCCAAGATCCCAGAGTAGCGGGAGTTTCTAGCACAGATACGCAGTATTTT.

This chain uses TRBV20-1 with TRBJ2-3; 11 bases agree with TRBD2. Germline V gene lookup returns CDR1 DFQATT and CDR2 SNEGSKA (reference sequence). The CDR3 spans 18 residues. V was clipped by 1 base and J by 1 base; unmatched bases: 10. For the CDR3, the DNA is TGCAGTGCTAGAGCACCCTTCTTAGCGGGAGGGCGCACAGATACGCAGTATTTT. It translates to CSARAPFLAGGRTDTQYF.

The sample holds one count of this clonotype. V gene TRBV21-1 combines with J gene TRBJ2-7; the table's D call TRBD1 went unverified against the DNA. TRBV21-1 is assigned pseudogene status. The CDR3 runs 14 residues. CDR3 protein: CASSRLTPRDEQYF. CDR3 sequence (DNA): TGTGCCAGCAGCAGACTGACCCCTCGAGACGAGCAGTACTTC.

This clonotype was recorded a few times. The chain couples TRBV6-5 to TRBJ1-1; D remains unclear. The CDR3 sequence is 19 residues long. V was shortened by 0 bases and J by 3 bases, with 23 bases between the two germline ends. Germline lookup yields CDR1 MNHEY and CDR2 SVGAGI. CDR3 amino acids: CASSYSVNSLLRKYTEAFF. The CDR3 DNA sequence: TGTGCCAGCAGTTACTCGGTGAACAGTCTGCTTAGGAAGTACACTGAAGCTTTCTTT.

This chain uses TRBV21-1 with TRBJ1-5; the table gives TRBD1 as D, unverified against the DNA. TRBV21-1 is an annotated pseudogene. The CDR3 spans 17 residues. The CDR3 nucleotides are TGTGCCAGCAGCAAAGCGGTATCCGGGACAGCCAATCAGCCCCAGCATTTT. This translates into CASSKAVSGTANQPQHF.

This clonotype was seen more than once but under ten times. The chain carries TRBV20-1 and TRBJ2-3; D not certain. Germline-derived CDR1 and CDR2 are DFQATT and SNEGSKA (reference sequence). Between the trimmed V and J ends, which lost 5 bases and 0 bases, there was a span of 9 bases. The CDR3 loop spans 13 amino acids. The CDR3: CSASDASTDTQYF. The CDR3 DNA is TGCAGTGCTTCTGACGCTAGCACAGATACGCAGTATTTT.

The J gene is TRBJ2-1, the V gene TRBV12-5, with 7 bases fitting TRBD2. V lost 7 bases to trimming and J lost 2 bases; unmatched junction nucleotides: 8. Germline CDR1 is LGHNT and CDR2 is FRNRAP. The CDR3 extends over 15 amino acids. Here the CDR3 reads CASDKPSGAYNEQFF. CDR3 nucleotide sequence: TGTGCTAGTGACAAACCTAGCGGTGCCTACAATGAGCAGTTCTTC.